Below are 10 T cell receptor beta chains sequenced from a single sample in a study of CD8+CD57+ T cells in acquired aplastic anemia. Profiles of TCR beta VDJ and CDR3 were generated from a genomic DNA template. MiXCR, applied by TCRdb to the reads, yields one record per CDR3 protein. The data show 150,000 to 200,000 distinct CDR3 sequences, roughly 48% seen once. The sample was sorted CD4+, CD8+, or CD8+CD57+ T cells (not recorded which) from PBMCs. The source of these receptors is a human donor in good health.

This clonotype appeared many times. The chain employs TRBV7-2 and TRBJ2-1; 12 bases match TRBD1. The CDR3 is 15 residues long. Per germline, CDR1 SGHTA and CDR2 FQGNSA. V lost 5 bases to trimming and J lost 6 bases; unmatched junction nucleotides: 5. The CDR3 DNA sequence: TGTGCCAGCAGCAGGGGACAGGGGGCTTCCAATGAGCAGTTCTTC. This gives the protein CASSRGQGASNEQFF. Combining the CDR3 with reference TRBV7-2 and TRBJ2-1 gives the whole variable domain GAGVSQSPSNKVTEKGKDVELRCDPISGHTALYWYRQSLGQGLEFLIYFQGNSAPDKSGLPSDRFSAERTGGSVSTLTIQRTQQEDSAVYLCASSRGQGASNEQFFGPGTRLTVL.

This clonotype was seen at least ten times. For the CDR3, the DNA is TGTGCCAGCAGCCACCCTCCTGGGCTAGCGCCCAATGAGCAGTTCTTC. It codes for CASSHPPGLAPNEQFF. This chain connects TRBV4-2 to TRBJ2-1; D perhaps matches TRBD2 (6 bases). Germline assignment: CDR1 LGHNA and CDR2 YNFKEQ. The CDR3 has 16 amino acids. The V end was cut by 3 bases, the J end by 6 bases, with 18 bases between.

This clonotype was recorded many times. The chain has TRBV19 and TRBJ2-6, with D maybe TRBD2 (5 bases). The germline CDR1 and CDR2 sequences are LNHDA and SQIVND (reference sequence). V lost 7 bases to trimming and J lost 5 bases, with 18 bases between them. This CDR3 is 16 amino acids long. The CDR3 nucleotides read TGTGCCAGTACCCCAACCGGGGAGAACAGGGCCAACGTCCTGACTTTC. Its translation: CASTPTGENRANVLTF.

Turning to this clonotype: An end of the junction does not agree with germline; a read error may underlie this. CDR3 coding DNA: TGCGCCAGCAGATTGGCGCTAAACACTGAAGCTTTCTTT. It translates to CASRLALNTEAFF. The chain employs TRBV5-1 and TRBJ1-1; unclear D gene. The CDR3 covers 13 residues. Germline V gene data show CDR1 as SGHRS and CDR2 as YFSETQ.

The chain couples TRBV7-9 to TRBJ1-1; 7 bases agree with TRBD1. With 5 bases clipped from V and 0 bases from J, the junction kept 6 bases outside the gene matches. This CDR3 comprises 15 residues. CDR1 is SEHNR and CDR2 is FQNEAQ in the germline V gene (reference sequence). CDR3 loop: CASSLMGQMNTEAFF. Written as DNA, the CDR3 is TGTGCCAGCAGCCTTATGGGACAGATGAACACTGAAGCTTTCTTT.

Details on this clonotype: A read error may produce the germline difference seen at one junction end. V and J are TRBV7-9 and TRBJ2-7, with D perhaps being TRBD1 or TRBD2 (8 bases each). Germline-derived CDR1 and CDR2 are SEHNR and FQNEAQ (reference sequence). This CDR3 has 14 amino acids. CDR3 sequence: CASSIAGQDYEQYF. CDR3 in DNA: TGTGCCAGCAGCATAGCGGGACAGGACTACGAGCAGTACTTC.

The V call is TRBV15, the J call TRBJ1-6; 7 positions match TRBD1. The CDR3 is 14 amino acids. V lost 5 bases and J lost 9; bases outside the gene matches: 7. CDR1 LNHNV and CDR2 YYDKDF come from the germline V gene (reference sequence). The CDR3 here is CATSGDRETSPLHF. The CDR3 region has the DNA TGTGCCACCAGCGGGGACAGAGAAACTTCACCCCTCCACTTT.

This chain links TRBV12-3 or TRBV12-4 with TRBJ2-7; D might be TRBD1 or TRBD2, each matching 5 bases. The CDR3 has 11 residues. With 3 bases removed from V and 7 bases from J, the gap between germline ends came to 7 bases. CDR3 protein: CASSFGGEQYF. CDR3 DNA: TGTGCCAGCAGTTTTGGGGGAGAGCAGTACTTC.

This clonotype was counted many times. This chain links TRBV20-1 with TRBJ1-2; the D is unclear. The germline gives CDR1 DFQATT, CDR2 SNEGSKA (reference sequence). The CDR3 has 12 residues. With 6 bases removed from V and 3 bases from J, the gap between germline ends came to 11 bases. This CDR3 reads CSAVGTDYGYTF. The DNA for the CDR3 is TGCAGTGCCGTCGGAACGGACTATGGCTACACCTTC.

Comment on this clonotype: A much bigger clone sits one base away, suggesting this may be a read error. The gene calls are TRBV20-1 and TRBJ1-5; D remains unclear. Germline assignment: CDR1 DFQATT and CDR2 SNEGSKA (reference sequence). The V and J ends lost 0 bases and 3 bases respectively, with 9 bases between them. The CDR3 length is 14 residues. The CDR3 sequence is CSAREGGDNQPQHF. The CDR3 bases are TGCAGTGCTAGAGAGGGCGGCGACAATCAGCCCCAGCATTTT.